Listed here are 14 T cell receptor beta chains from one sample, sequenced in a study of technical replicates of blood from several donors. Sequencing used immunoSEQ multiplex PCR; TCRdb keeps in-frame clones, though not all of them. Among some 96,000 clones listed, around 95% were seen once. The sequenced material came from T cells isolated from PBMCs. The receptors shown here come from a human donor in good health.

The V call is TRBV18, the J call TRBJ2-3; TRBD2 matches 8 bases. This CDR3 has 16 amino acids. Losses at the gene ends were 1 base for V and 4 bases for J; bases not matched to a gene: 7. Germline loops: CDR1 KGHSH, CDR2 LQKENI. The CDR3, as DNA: TGTGCCAGCTCACCACGCGAGCGGGAGTTCGCAGATACGCAGTATTTT. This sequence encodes CASSPREREFADTQYF.

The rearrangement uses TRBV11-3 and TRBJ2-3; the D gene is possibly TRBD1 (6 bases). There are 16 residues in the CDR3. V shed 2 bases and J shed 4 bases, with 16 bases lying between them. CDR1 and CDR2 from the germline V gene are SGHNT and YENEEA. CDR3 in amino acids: CASSLMPSRGADTQYF. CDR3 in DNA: TGTGCCAGCAGCTTAATGCCCTCCAGGGGAGCAGATACGCAGTATTTT.

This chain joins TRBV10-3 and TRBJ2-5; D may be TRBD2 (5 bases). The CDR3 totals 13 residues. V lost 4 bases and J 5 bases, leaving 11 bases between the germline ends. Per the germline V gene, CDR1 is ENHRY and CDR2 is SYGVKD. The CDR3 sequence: CAISAEEDETQYF. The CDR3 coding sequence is TGTGCCATCAGTGCCGAGGAGGATGAGACCCAGTACTTC.

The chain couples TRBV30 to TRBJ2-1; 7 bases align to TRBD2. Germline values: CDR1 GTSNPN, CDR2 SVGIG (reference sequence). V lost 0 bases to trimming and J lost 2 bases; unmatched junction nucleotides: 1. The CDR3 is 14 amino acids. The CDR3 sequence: CAWSVRGAYNEQFF. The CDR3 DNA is TGTGCCTGGAGTGTACGGGGGGCCTACAATGAGCAGTTCTTC.

CDR3 coding DNA: TGTGCCAGCAGCGTAGAGGGCGGGGGGAGCTCCTACGAGCAGTACTTC. Amino acids: CASSVEGGGSSYEQYF. This chain joins TRBV9 and TRBJ2-7; 8 bases agree with TRBD2. The ends lost 0 bases at V and 0 bases at J; junction bases unmatched: 5. The germline CDR1 and CDR2 sequences are SGDLS and YYNGEE. The CDR3 covers 16 residues.

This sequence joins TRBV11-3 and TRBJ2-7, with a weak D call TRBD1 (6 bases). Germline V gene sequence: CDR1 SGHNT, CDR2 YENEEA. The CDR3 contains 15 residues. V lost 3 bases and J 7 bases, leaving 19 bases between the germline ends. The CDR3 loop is CASSFGHGQPWEQYF. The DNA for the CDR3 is TGTGCCAGCAGCTTCGGCCATGGACAGCCCTGGGAGCAGTACTTC.

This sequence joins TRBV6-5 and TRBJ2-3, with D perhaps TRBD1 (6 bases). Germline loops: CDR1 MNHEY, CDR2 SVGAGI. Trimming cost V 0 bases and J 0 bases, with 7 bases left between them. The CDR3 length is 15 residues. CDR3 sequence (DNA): TGTGCCAGCAGTTACTCGGGGGCTAGCACAGATACGCAGTATTTT. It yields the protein CASSYSGASTDTQYF.

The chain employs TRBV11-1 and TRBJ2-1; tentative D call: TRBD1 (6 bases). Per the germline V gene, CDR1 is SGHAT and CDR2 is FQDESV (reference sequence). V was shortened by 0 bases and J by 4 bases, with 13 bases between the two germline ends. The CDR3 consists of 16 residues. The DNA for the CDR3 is TGTGCCAGCAGCTTAGCTATGGACAGTGCGTACAATGAGCAGTTCTTC. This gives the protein CASSLAMDSAYNEQFF.

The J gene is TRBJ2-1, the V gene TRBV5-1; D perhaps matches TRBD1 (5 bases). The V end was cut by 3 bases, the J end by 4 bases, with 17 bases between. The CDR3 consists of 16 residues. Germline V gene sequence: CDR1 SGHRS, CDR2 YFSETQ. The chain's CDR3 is CASSSSQTAGYNEQFF. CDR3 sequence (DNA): TGCGCCAGCAGCTCCTCCCAGACAGCAGGGTACAATGAGCAGTTCTTC.

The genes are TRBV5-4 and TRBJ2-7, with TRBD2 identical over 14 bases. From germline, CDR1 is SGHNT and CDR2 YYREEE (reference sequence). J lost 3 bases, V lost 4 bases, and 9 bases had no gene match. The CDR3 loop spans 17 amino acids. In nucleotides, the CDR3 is TGTGCCAGCAGCATCGGGACTAGCGGGAGTCCCCTCTACGAGCAGTACTTC. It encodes CASSIGTSGSPLYEQYF.

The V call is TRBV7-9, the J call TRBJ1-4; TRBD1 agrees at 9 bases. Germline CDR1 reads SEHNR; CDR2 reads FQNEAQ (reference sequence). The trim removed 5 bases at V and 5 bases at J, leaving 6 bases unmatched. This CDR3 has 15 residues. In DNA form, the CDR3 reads TGTGCCAGCAGCACGGGACAGGGACCGAATGAAAAACTGTTTTTT. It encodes CASSTGQGPNEKLFF.

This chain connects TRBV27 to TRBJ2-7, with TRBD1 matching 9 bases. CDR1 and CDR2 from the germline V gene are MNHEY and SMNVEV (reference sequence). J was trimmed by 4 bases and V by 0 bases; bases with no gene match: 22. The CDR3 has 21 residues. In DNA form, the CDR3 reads TGTGCCAGCAGTTTATCGGAAGAAAATCCAAACAGGGGGCGGGATAGGTACGAGCAGTACTTC. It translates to CASSLSEENPNRGRDRYEQYF.

The CDR3 DNA follows: TGTGCCAGCAGTCAACTAGCGGGAGGGCCGAATGAGCAGTTCTTC. Translating gives CASSQLAGGPNEQFF. V is TRBV28 and J is TRBJ2-1, with 13 positions matching TRBD2. The V and J ends lost 5 bases and 7 bases, in that order; junction bases with no gene match: 5. There are 15 residues in the CDR3. The germline gives CDR1 MDHEN, CDR2 SYDVKM.

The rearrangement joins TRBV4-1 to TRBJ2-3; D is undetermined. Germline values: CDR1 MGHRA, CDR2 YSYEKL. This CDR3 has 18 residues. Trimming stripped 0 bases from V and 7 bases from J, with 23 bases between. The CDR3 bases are TGCGCCAGCAGCCAAGATTCCCGACACCCTTCTAATCTTTATACGCAGTATTTT. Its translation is CASSQDSRHPSNLYTQYF.